Following are 7 T cell receptor beta chains from one sample sequenced in a study of spatial heterogeneity in lung cancer. TCRdb re-derived calls from the 5' RACE reads in MiXCR, one entry per CDR3 protein. The sample lists about 92,000 distinct CDR3 sequences; approximately 12% were seen once. As to time point: sample taken at primary tumor resection. The sequenced material consisted of unsorted whole RNA from tumor, nontumor lung or frozen PBMC. Here the sequenced sample was PBMCs, taken at surgery. Every receptor here comes from a male donor with early-stage non-small cell lung cancer.

The chain joins TRBV7-8 to TRBJ1-5, with no clear D. The length of the CDR3 is 15 residues. V gave up 1 base and J gave up 4 bases, with 11 bases separating them. Germline V gives CDR1 SGHVS, CDR2 FQNEAQ. The CDR3 DNA reads as TGTGCCAGCAGCTTAGGGCAGCAGTCTAATCAGCCCCAGCATTTT. Encoded protein: CASSLGQQSNQPQHF. Full variable domain (remainder filled in from reference TRBV7-8 and TRBJ1-5): GAGVSQSPRYKVAKRGQDVALRCDPISGHVSLFWYQQALGQGPEFLTYFQNEAQLDKSGLPSDRFFAERPEGSVSTLKIQRTQQEDSAVYLCASSLGQQSNQPQHFGDGTRLSIL.

The chain recombines TRBV28 with TRBJ2-7; D is unclear. CDR1 is MDHEN and CDR2 is SYDVKM in the germline V gene. The CDR3 covers 14 residues. The V end was cut by 5 bases, the J end by 3 bases, with 14 bases between. The CDR3 DNA is TGTGCCAGCAGTCCCGCCGGACGGTTCTACGAGCAGTACTTC. It is translated as CASSPAGRFYEQYF.

The genes are TRBV6-2 or TRBV6-3 and TRBJ2-1, with D unresolved. V was pared by 2 bases and J by 11 bases, with 13 bases between. Per the germline V gene, CDR1 is MNHEY and CDR2 is SVGEGT. The CDR3 totals 13 residues. The CDR3 DNA reads as TGTGCCAGCAGTTACGGGTCCGTGCGGAAGCAGTTCTTC. It codes for CASSYGSVRKQFF.

This clonotype occurred a few times. The rearrangement uses TRBV2 and TRBJ1-1, with a weak D call TRBD1 (6 bases). CDR1 and CDR2 from the germline V gene are SNHLY and FYNNEI. This CDR3 region has 14 residues. The V gene lost 7 bases and the J gene lost 3 bases, with 15 bases spanning the gap. Here the CDR3 reads CASTAGRGYTEAFF. CDR3 nucleotide sequence: TGTGCCAGCACCGCAGGCAGGGGATACACTGAAGCTTTCTTT.

This rearrangement joins TRBV28 to TRBJ2-2, with TRBD1 matching 7 bases. CDR3 length equals 15 residues. Trimming took 5 bases from V and 6 from J; bases not matched to a gene: 9. CDR1 and CDR2 (germline): MDHEN, SYDVKM. The CDR3 is CASSPPTGLAGELFF. The CDR3 DNA is TGTGCCAGCAGTCCACCGACAGGGCTGGCCGGGGAGCTGTTTTTT.

The rearrangement uses TRBV28 and TRBJ2-1, with D possibly matching TRBD2 (6 bases). The V gene lost 6 bases and the J gene lost 9 bases, with 15 bases spanning the gap. Per the germline V gene, CDR1 is MDHEN and CDR2 is SYDVKM. The CDR3 has 13 amino acids. The CDR3 is CASRITGGSEQFF. The CDR3 region has the DNA TGTGCCAGCAGAATCACAGGAGGGAGTGAGCAGTTCTTC.

This clonotype was recorded many times. This rearrangement joins TRBV13 to TRBJ2-3, with no clear D. The CDR3 has 12 amino acids. Germline V gives CDR1 PRHDT, CDR2 FYEKMQ (reference sequence). V was clipped by 1 base and J by 4 bases, with 3 bases between them. As DNA, the CDR3 is TGTGCCAGCAGCTTAGCGGCAGATACGCAGTATTTT. It translates to CASSLAADTQYF.